These 27 T cell receptor beta chains were sequenced from one sample in a study of shared clonotypes between healthy human individuals (dated by TCRdb to 2018 to 2020). The library was built by means of the immunoSEQ multiplex PCR assay. The clones in this table, taken by TCRdb from immuneACCESS, are in-frame only. Not every clone is retained; where verified, under half of the shortfall comes from an unresolved V gene, and the cause of the rest is unknown. The sample table holds about 600,000 clones, of which around 97% were seen once. The ten top clones hold approximately 0.057% of the sample. The source material was naive CD4+ T cells sorted from blood. Sample cell subset or site, as interpreted from the label and publication: CD45RA+ positively selected. Receptors were obtained from a woman aged 30 to 39 in good health.

The chain carries TRBV6-5 and TRBJ1-1, with 9 bases fitting TRBD1. The V gene end was trimmed by 2 bases and the J gene end by 4 bases; junction bases not matched to a gene: 8. The CDR3 spans 16 residues. The germline CDR1 and CDR2 sequences are MNHEY and SVGAGI. CDR3 bases: TGTGCCAGCAGTTACACGGGACAGGGAGGGGGCACTGAAGCTTTCTTT. It yields the protein CASSYTGQGGGTEAFF.

The chain couples TRBV21-1 to TRBJ1-5. TRBV21-1 is flagged as a pseudogene. The CDR3 covers 15 residues. CDR3 DNA: TGTGCCAGCAGCAAAGCAGGGTTGAGCAATCAGCCCCAGCATTTT. This codes for CASSKAGLSNQPQHF.

J is TRBJ2-4 and V is TRBV6-5; D remains unclear. The CDR3 loop spans 11 amino acids. V lost 8 bases, J lost 6 bases, and 8 bases lay in between. From germline, CDR1 is MNHEY and CDR2 SVGAGI. The CDR3 loop reads CASHSPNIQYF. The CDR3 coding sequence is TGTGCCAGCCATTCCCCAAACATTCAGTACTTC.

V is TRBV19 and J is TRBJ1-2, with 7 nucleotides matching TRBD1. CDR1 and CDR2 (germline): LNHDA, SQIVND (reference sequence). The ends lost 7 bases at V and 2 bases at J; junction bases unmatched: 7. The CDR3 has 14 amino acids. In DNA, the CDR3 is TGTGCCAGTATTCACAGGGGATCAAACTATGGCTACACCTTC. Translated, it gives CASIHRGSNYGYTF.

This chain connects TRBV4-1 to TRBJ2-7; D is perhaps TRBD2 (5 bases). Looked up from germline, CDR1 is MGHRA and CDR2 is YSYEKL. This CDR3 spans 15 amino acids. Trimming shortened V by 1 base and J by 3 bases, and 13 bases separated the two germline ends. The CDR3 reads CASSQVQMGVYEQYF. CDR3 bases: TGCGCCAGCAGCCAAGTACAAATGGGAGTCTACGAGCAGTACTTC.

The rearrangement uses TRBV4-1 and TRBJ1-3; 9 bases line up with TRBD1. The CDR3 runs to 18 residues. V gave up 5 bases and J gave up 4 bases; unmatched junction bases: 15. CDR1 MGHRA and CDR2 YSYEKL come from the germline V gene. The CDR3 protein is CASSSRLEGQGLGNTIYF. In DNA form, the CDR3 reads TGCGCCAGCAGCTCCCGACTAGAGGGACAGGGTTTAGGAAACACCATATATTTT.

The V and J genes are TRBV28 and TRBJ2-1; D may match TRBD1 or TRBD2 (5 bases each). Germline CDR1 MDHEN, CDR2 SYDVKM. This CDR3 contains 15 residues. Trimming pared 6 bases from V and 3 bases from J, leaving 15 bases between. The CDR3 region is CASRGRAALYNEQFF. CDR3 sequence (DNA): TGTGCCAGCAGGGGGCGGGCAGCCCTCTACAATGAGCAGTTCTTC.

This sequence joins TRBV7-3 and TRBJ2-3, with 10 bases lining up with TRBD2. CDR1 is SGHTA, CDR2 FQGTGA, per germline. V shed 4 bases and J 5 bases; nucleotides not matched to a gene: 6. CDR3 size: 15 residues. The DNA of the CDR3 is TGTGCCAGCAGCTGGCTAGCGGGAGTGGGAGATACGCAGTATTTT. Translation: CASSWLAGVGDTQYF.

The chain combines TRBV18 with TRBJ2-7; D might be TRBD1 or TRBD2, each matching 5 bases. This CDR3 is 15 amino acids long. Germline V lookup: CDR1 KGHSH, CDR2 LQKENI. V was cut by 6 bases and J by 1 base, with 16 bases left in between. Here the CDR3 reads CASSHRDPSSYEQYF. CDR3 nucleotide sequence: TGTGCCAGCTCCCACCGGGACCCTAGTTCCTACGAGCAGTACTTC.

A note on this clone: Other DNA sequences within the sample encode an identical CDR3. The CDR3: CAISESSGTDTQYF. CDR3 DNA: TGTGCCATCAGTGAGTCGAGCGGAACAGATACGCAGTATTTT. V and J are TRBV10-3 and TRBJ2-3; the D gene is possibly TRBD2 (5 bases). The CDR3 contains 14 residues. CDR1 and CDR2 from the germline V gene are ENHRY and SYGVKD. V gave up 0 bases and J gave up 3 bases, with 7 bases separating them.

This clone was picked up one time. The rearrangement links TRBV28 to TRBJ2-7, with a tentative D call TRBD1 (5 bases). Trimming shortened V by 6 bases and J by 0 bases, and 12 bases separated the two germline ends. Looked up from germline, CDR1 is MDHEN and CDR2 is SYDVKM. This CDR3 spans 14 amino acids. DNA of the CDR3: TGTGCCAGCAGATACAGGACAAACTCCTACGAGCAGTACTTC. Protein: CASRYRTNSYEQYF.

The rearrangement links TRBV5-5 to TRBJ2-7; D remains unclear. Germline loops: CDR1 SGHKS, CDR2 YYEKEE (reference sequence). CDR3 length: 12 amino acids. V lost 7 bases, J lost 5 bases, and 13 bases lay in between. The CDR3 loop reads CASGRWSDEQYF. CDR3 coding DNA: TGTGCCAGCGGCCGGTGGAGTGACGAGCAGTACTTC.

The chain couples TRBV5-6 to TRBJ2-7, with 7 bases matching TRBD2. Germline values: CDR1 SGHDT, CDR2 YYEEEE. CDR3 length equals 14 residues. After removal of 4 bases from V and 3 bases from J, the junction contained 7 bases not matched to a gene. This CDR3 is CASSAGDSGYEQYF. The CDR3 bases are TGTGCCAGCAGCGCGGGGGACTCGGGCTACGAGCAGTACTTC.

This clone came up once. The chain joins TRBV9 to TRBJ2-3; D perhaps matches TRBD1 (5 bases). The V gene lost 4 bases and the J gene lost 1 base, with 10 bases spanning the gap. This CDR3 is built from 14 residues. CDR1 SGDLS and CDR2 YYNGEE come from the germline V gene. The CDR3 nucleotides read TGTGCCAGCAGCCCGTTAGGGGGCACAGATACGCAGTATTTT. Amino acid sequence: CASSPLGGTDTQYF.

This clone was counted a single time. The chain uses TRBV5-1 and TRBJ2-2; 10 bases agree with TRBD2. The germline gives CDR1 SGHRS, CDR2 YFSETQ. The CDR3 contains 14 residues. With 1 base clipped from V and 7 bases from J, the junction kept 1 base outside the gene matches. DNA of the CDR3: TGCGCCAGCAGCTTGTGGACTAGCGGCGGGGAGCTGTTTTTT. Translation: CASSLWTSGGELFF. Complete variable domain (other parts from reference TRBV5-1 and TRBJ2-2): KAGVTQTPRYLIKTRGQQVTLSCSPISGHRSVSWYQQTPGQGLQFLFEYFSETQRNKGNFPGRFSGRQFSNSRSEMNVSTLELGDSALYLCASSLWTSGGELFFGEGSRLTVL.

The rearrangement uses TRBV27 and TRBJ2-1; D might be TRBD2 (7 bases). V was clipped by 6 bases and J by 0 bases, with 12 bases between them. The CDR3 spans 15 residues. In germline, CDR1 is MNHEY, CDR2 SMNVEV (reference sequence). In DNA form, the CDR3 reads TGTGCCAGCAGAGGGGGGGCTAGCTCCTACAATGAGCAGTTCTTC. It codes for CASRGGASSYNEQFF.

The gene calls are TRBV5-6 and TRBJ1-1, with TRBD1 matching 10 bases. Germline V gene lookup returns CDR1 SGHDT and CDR2 YYEEEE. This CDR3 has 18 residues. After removal of 4 bases from V and 5 bases from J, the junction contained 17 bases not matched to a gene. The CDR3 spells CASSAVRDRGCGITEAFF. The CDR3 coding sequence is TGTGCCAGCAGCGCCGTCCGGGACAGGGGCTGTGGGATAACTGAAGCTTTCTTT.

This clone was found once. The V gene is TRBV11-3, the J gene TRBJ1-1; D is unresolved. This CDR3 region has 14 residues. The V end was cut by 6 bases, the J end by 4 bases, with 15 bases between. Germline V gene sequence: CDR1 SGHNT, CDR2 YENEEA. CDR3 in DNA: TGTGCCAGCAGTGAAGGGTCGATTTCCACTGAAGCTTTCTTT. It translates to CASSEGSISTEAFF.

The gene calls are TRBV2 and TRBJ2-2, with TRBD2 identical over 7 bases. The CDR3 sequence is 13 residues long. Unmatched junction bases numbered 5, after V lost 7 bases and J lost 6 bases. Looked up from germline, CDR1 is SNHLY and CDR2 is FYNNEI. DNA of the CDR3: TGTGCCAGCACGCGGGAGAGGGCCGGGGAGCTGTTTTTT. This codes for CASTRERAGELFF.

This chain uses TRBV5-4 with TRBJ2-1, with unresolved D. V was shortened by 0 bases and J by 8 bases, with 12 bases between the two germline ends. The CDR3 runs to 14 residues. CDR1 SGHNT and CDR2 YYREEE come from the germline V gene (reference sequence). The CDR3 coding sequence is TGTGCCAGCAGCTTGGAGGGCCAGGACGATGAGCAGTTCTTC. Amino acid sequence: CASSLEGQDDEQFF.

The V call is TRBV5-1, the J call TRBJ2-1, with TRBD1 identical over 8 bases. CDR1 and CDR2 from the germline V gene are SGHRS and YFSETQ. This CDR3 contains 16 residues. V shed 4 bases, J shed 6 bases, and the junction held 12 bases outside the gene matches. The CDR3 DNA reads TGCGCCAGCAGCCGTTGGACAGGGTTATCTCTCAATGAGCAGTTCTTC. Amino acid sequence: CASSRWTGLSLNEQFF.

The V call is TRBV4-1, the J call TRBJ1-4; no firm D call. Trimming took 4 bases from V and 8 from J, leaving 17 bases between them. Per germline, CDR1 MGHRA and CDR2 YSYEKL. This CDR3 has 15 residues. The CDR3 region is CASSRLGGPAEKLFF. CDR3 coding DNA: TGCGCCAGCAGCCGCCTCGGTGGGCCGGCGGAAAAACTGTTTTTT.

V is TRBV5-6 and J is TRBJ2-7; maybe TRBD2 (6 bases). Germline V gives CDR1 SGHDT, CDR2 YYEEEE. CDR3 length equals 14 residues. Trimming pared 0 bases from V and 3 bases from J, leaving 10 bases between. CDR3 protein: CASSLDGTDYEQYF. The CDR3 nucleotides read TGTGCCAGCAGCTTGGACGGGACTGACTACGAGCAGTACTTC.

The gene calls are TRBV7-9 and TRBJ2-3; 10 bases are a match to TRBD2. The CDR3 loop spans 17 amino acids. With V trimmed by 5 bases and J by 2 bases, 10 bases remained unmatched. Germline values: CDR1 SEHNR, CDR2 FQNEAQ (reference sequence). CDR3 region: CASSLRWTSGLTDTQYF. For the CDR3, the DNA is TGTGCCAGCAGCCTCCGGTGGACTAGCGGACTCACAGATACGCAGTATTTT.

The chain carries TRBV18 and TRBJ1-2; 10 nucleotides match TRBD1. V gave up 2 bases and J gave up 6 bases; unmatched junction bases: 9. CDR1 is KGHSH and CDR2 is LQKENI in the germline V gene. The CDR3 sequence is 16 residues long. The CDR3 reads CASSPGTGASGDGYTF. CDR3 nucleotide sequence: TGTGCCAGCTCACCAGGGACAGGGGCTTCGGGGGATGGCTACACCTTC.

The chain has TRBV18 and TRBJ2-2; no firm D call. Germline CDR1 reads KGHSH; CDR2 reads LQKENI. The CDR3 spans 16 residues. The V end lost 2 bases, the J end lost 0 bases, and 10 bases lay between the germline ends. As DNA, the CDR3 is TGTGCCAGCTCACCAAACCGAGCGACGAACACCGGGGAGCTGTTTTTT. Protein: CASSPNRATNTGELFF. Supplemented by reference TRBV18 and TRBJ2-2, the full variable domain reads NAGVMQNPRHLVRRRGQEARLRCSPMKGHSHVYWYRQLPEEGLKFMVYLQKENIIDESGMPKERFSAEFPKEGPSILRIQQVVRGDSAAYFCASSPNRATNTGELFFGEGSRLTVL.

V usage is TRBV5-1 and J usage is TRBJ1-1; 7 nucleotides align to TRBD1. V lost 6 bases to trimming and J lost 2 bases; unmatched junction nucleotides: 7. The CDR3 runs to 14 residues. Germline loops: CDR1 SGHRS, CDR2 YFSETQ. As DNA, the CDR3 is TGCGCCAGCACTCACGGGACAGAAAACACTGAAGCTTTCTTT. This codes for CASTHGTENTEAFF. The full variable domain, its missing parts supplied by reference TRBV5-1 and TRBJ1-1, is KAGVTQTPRYLIKTRGQQVTLSCSPISGHRSVSWYQQTPGQGLQFLFEYFSETQRNKGNFPGRFSGRQFSNSRSEMNVSTLELGDSALYLCASTHGTENTEAFFGQGTRLTVV.